Listed below are T cell receptor beta chains from one sample, sequenced in a study of blood T cell repertoires in COVID-19. Generated by immunoSEQ multiplex PCR, the TCRdb table keeps only in-frame clones and is missing some. This sample has about 110,000 clones, with approximately 84% found just once. Sequencing input: peripheral blood. All receptors come from a man aged 45-65 years with acute or convalescent COVID-19. The CDR3 runs from the conserved cysteine through the conserved F or W. Each record gives: CDR3 protein, CDR3 DNA, clone size, V gene, D gene, J gene. D genes are given only for firm matches. A clone size is listed for some rows: how often the clone was seen (once, few, many), or a class if it is expanded.

CDR3 protein: CASSLMTGLNYGYTF; CDR3 DNA: TGTGCCAGCAGCTTAATGACAGGGCTCAACTATGGCTACACCTTC; clone size: -; V gene: TRBV7-2; D gene: TRBD1; J gene: TRBJ1-2
CDR3 protein: CASSPATGNNEKLFF; CDR3 DNA: TGCGCCAGCAGCCCGGCGACGGGGAATAATGAAAAACTGTTTTTT; clone size: -; V gene: TRBV4-1; D gene: -; J gene: TRBJ1-4
CDR3 protein: CASSAASGSGYTF; CDR3 DNA: TGTGCCAGCAGTGCTGCCTCCGGTTCTGGCTACACCTTC; clone size: few; V gene: TRBV6-4; D gene: -; J gene: TRBJ1-2
CDR3 protein: CASSLQGFDQPQHF; CDR3 DNA: TGTGCCAGCAGCTTACAGGGTTTTGATCAGCCCCAGCATTTT; clone size: -; V gene: TRBV5-8; D gene: -; J gene: TRBJ1-5
CDR3 protein: CASSPPGLRTDTQYF; CDR3 DNA: TGTGCCAGCAGCCCGCCGGGACTCCGCACAGATACGCAGTATTTT; clone size: -; V gene: TRBV11-2; D gene: -; J gene: TRBJ2-3
CDR3 protein: CASSSDSYNSPLHF; CDR3 DNA: TGTGCCAGCAGCTCTGACAGCTATAATTCACCCCTCCACTTT; clone size: -; V gene: TRBV5-6; D gene: -; J gene: TRBJ1-6
CDR3 protein: CSAARDTGELFF; CDR3 DNA: TGCAGCGCTGCCAGGGACACCGGGGAGCTGTTTTTT; clone size: -; V gene: TRBV29-1; D gene: -; J gene: TRBJ2-2
CDR3 protein: CASSPTRGGAYNEQFF; CDR3 DNA: TGTGCCAGCAGCCCGACTCGGGGCGGGGCATACAATGAGCAGTTCTTC; clone size: -; V gene: TRBV5-4; D gene: -; J gene: TRBJ2-1
CDR3 protein: CASHFLPRRDGYGYTF; CDR3 DNA: TGTGCCAGCCACTTCTTACCACGCCGGGATGGGTATGGCTACACCTTC; clone size: -; V gene: TRBV2; D gene: -; J gene: TRBJ1-2
CDR3 protein: CASRGRTGAGTEAFF; CDR3 DNA: TGTGCCAGCAGGGGGAGGACAGGGGCGGGCACTGAAGCTTTCTTT; clone size: -; V gene: TRBV7-9; D gene: TRBD1; J gene: TRBJ1-1
CDR3 protein: CASIQAGVQETQYF; CDR3 DNA: TGTGCCAGCATACAGGCGGGGGTCCAAGAGACCCAGTACTTC; clone size: -; V gene: TRBV28; D gene: TRBD2; J gene: TRBJ2-5
CDR3 protein: CAISLLGRGGTDTQYF; CDR3 DNA: TGTGCCATCAGTCTCCTCGGGCGGGGGGGCACAGATACGCAGTATTTT; clone size: few; V gene: TRBV10-3; D gene: TRBD2; J gene: TRBJ2-3
CDR3 protein: CATSDPDQRGEAFF; CDR3 DNA: TGTGCCACCAGTGACCCGGACCAAAGGGGTGAAGCTTTCTTT; clone size: -; V gene: TRBV24-1; D gene: -; J gene: TRBJ1-1
CDR3 protein: CASSNPLGRGGNEQYF; CDR3 DNA: TGTGCCAGCAGTAACCCCCTCGGGAGGGGAGGAAACGAGCAGTACTTC; clone size: -; V gene: TRBV6-6; D gene: TRBD2; J gene: TRBJ2-7
CDR3 protein: CASSPSGQGIYGYTF; CDR3 DNA: TGTGCCAGCAGTCCATCAGGACAGGGGATCTATGGCTACACCTTC; clone size: once; V gene: TRBV28; D gene: TRBD1; J gene: TRBJ1-2
CDR3 protein: CASSQDDRPLSYTF; CDR3 DNA: TGCGCCAGCAGCCAAGATGACAGGCCCTTGAGCTACACCTTC; clone size: -; V gene: TRBV4-1; D gene: -; J gene: TRBJ1-2
CDR3 protein: CASSTGQGAEANYGYTF; CDR3 DNA: TGTGCCAGCAGCACGGGACAGGGGGCGGAAGCTAACTATGGCTACACCTTC; clone size: -; V gene: TRBV5-4; D gene: TRBD1; J gene: TRBJ1-2
CDR3 protein: CASTSGGYYGYTF; CDR3 DNA: TGTGCCAGTACCAGCGGGGGGTACTATGGCTACACCTTC; clone size: -; V gene: TRBV19; D gene: -; J gene: TRBJ1-2
CDR3 protein: CAISESPGAGSGYTF; CDR3 DNA: TGTGCCATCAGTGAGTCGCCAGGGGCAGGATCTGGCTACACCTTC; clone size: -; V gene: TRBV10-3; D gene: -; J gene: TRBJ1-2
CDR3 protein: CATSDKDSYTDTQYF; CDR3 DNA: TGTGCCACCAGTGATAAGGACAGCTACACAGATACGCAGTATTTT; clone size: -; V gene: TRBV24-1; D gene: -; J gene: TRBJ2-3
CDR3 protein: CASSIEQGYSGYTF; CDR3 DNA: TGCGCCAGCAGCATAGAACAGGGGTATAGTGGCTACACCTTC; clone size: -; V gene: TRBV5-1; D gene: TRBD1; J gene: TRBJ1-2
CDR3 protein: CASGEQNRGYTEAFF; CDR3 DNA: TGTGCCAGCGGAGAACAGAACAGGGGGTACACTGAAGCTTTCTTT; clone size: -; V gene: TRBV3-1/TRBV3-2; D gene: TRBD1; J gene: TRBJ1-1
CDR3 protein: CASSTGQGNTGELFF; CDR3 DNA: TGTGCCAGTAGTACAGGACAGGGCAACACCGGGGAGCTGTTTTTT; clone size: -; V gene: TRBV19; D gene: TRBD1; J gene: TRBJ2-2
CDR3 protein: CASSVASTGGNGYTF; CDR3 DNA: TGTGCCAGCAGCGTCGCTTCAACAGGGGGAAATGGCTACACCTTC; clone size: -; V gene: TRBV9; D gene: TRBD1; J gene: TRBJ1-2
CDR3 protein: CASSQVGADTQYF; CDR3 DNA: TGTGCCAGCAGCCAAGTGGGGGCGGATACGCAGTATTTT; clone size: -; V gene: TRBV3-1/TRBV3-2; D gene: -; J gene: TRBJ2-3
CDR3 protein: CASSFSGEGDTQYF; CDR3 DNA: TGTGCCAGCAGTTTTAGCGGGGAGGGTGATACGCAGTATTTT; clone size: -; V gene: TRBV6-5; D gene: TRBD2; J gene: TRBJ2-3
CDR3 protein: CASSGQNTEAFF; CDR3 DNA: TGCGCCAGCAGCGGACAGAACACTGAAGCTTTCTTT; clone size: -; V gene: TRBV5-1; D gene: -; J gene: TRBJ1-1
CDR3 protein: CASSLGEDTEAFF; CDR3 DNA: TGTGCCAGCAGTTTGGGAGAAGACACTGAAGCTTTCTTT; clone size: -; V gene: TRBV12-3/TRBV12-4; D gene: -; J gene: TRBJ1-1
CDR3 protein: CASSEAGAGINYGYTF; CDR3 DNA: TGTGCCAGCAGTGAAGCTGGGGCGGGGATCAACTATGGCTACACCTTC; clone size: few; V gene: TRBV6-1; D gene: -; J gene: TRBJ1-2
CDR3 protein: CASSLPGLAYGYTF; CDR3 DNA: TGTGCCAGCAGCTTGCCGGGTTTAGCCTATGGCTACACCTTC; clone size: few; V gene: TRBV5-4; D gene: -; J gene: TRBJ1-2
CDR3 protein: CASSYPSAATLHF; CDR3 DNA: TGTGCCAGTAGTTATCCCTCGGCGGCAACCCTCCACTTT; clone size: -; V gene: TRBV19; D gene: -; J gene: TRBJ1-6
CDR3 protein: CASSQGWRGGRGELFF; CDR3 DNA: TGCGCCAGCAGCCAAGGTTGGCGGGGGGGCCGCGGGGAGCTGTTTTTT; clone size: -; V gene: TRBV4-1; D gene: TRBD2; J gene: TRBJ2-2
CDR3 protein: CASSIRRSNTGELFF; CDR3 DNA: TGTGCCAGTAGTATTCGGCGGTCGAACACCGGGGAGCTGTTTTTT; clone size: -; V gene: TRBV19; D gene: -; J gene: TRBJ2-2
CDR3 protein: CASSSTTGLEAFF; CDR3 DNA: TGTGCCAGCAGCTCCACTACAGGGCTAGAAGCTTTCTTT; clone size: -; V gene: TRBV7-2; D gene: -; J gene: TRBJ1-1
CDR3 protein: CASSYAQVHNSPLHF; CDR3 DNA: TGTGCCAGCAGTTACGCACAGGTCCATAATTCACCCCTCCACTTT; clone size: -; V gene: TRBV6-6; D gene: -; J gene: TRBJ1-6